This T cell receptor beta chain derives from a study of blood T cell repertoires in COVID-19. Study overall: In each case, the material was cDNA or gDNA derived from T cells, B-cell-depleted T cells, or PBMCs.

Authors' processing steps: Nucleated cell counts were estimated from reference gene primer amplification. TCRdb's copy holds only in-frame clones and misses some; the assay was immunoSEQ multiplex PCR. V, J and clone size were drawn from that table, and D and trimming were deduced from the DNA. There are approximately 100,000 clones in the sample; 70% to 85% occur only once, and 11% to 15% lies in the top ten. Sequencing was performed on peripheral blood. The sequence derives from a woman aged 55-75 years with acute or convalescent COVID-19.

CDR3: CASSGEWSTF. The DNA of the CDR3 is TGTGCCAGCAGCGGCGAATGGAGTACCTTC. This chain connects TRBV3-1 (or the pseudogene TRBV3-2) to TRBJ1-2; D is unclear. The CDR3 sequence is 10 residues long. V lost 5 bases and J 14 bases, leaving 12 bases between the germline ends. The germline V gene encodes CDR1 LGHDT and CDR2 YNNKEL (reference sequence).